What follows describes a single T cell receptor beta chain. Its antigen is not known. CDR1 is MNHNY and CDR2 is SVGAGI in the germline V gene (reference sequence). The CDR3 extends over 15 amino acids. The V end was cut by 6 bases, the J end by 2 bases, with 14 bases between. The cohort excluded patients with autoimmune disease history or systemic immunosuppression. This record belongs to a study of OX40 agonist ivuxolimab in advanced cancers. The table came from immunoSEQ multiplex PCR; TCRdb's copy has only in-frame clones and leaves some out. The sample lists roughly 46,000 clones, over 75% occurring once. General study results and limits: Certain nonresponders likewise exhibited a low normalized T-cell clonal expansion. What antigens the expanded peripheral T cells recognized was never established.

The source of this sequence is an adult with an advanced solid tumor such as melanoma, head and neck, liver or kidney cancer. The sequencing here drew on CD4+ or CD8+ T cells sorted from blood, taken in a trial of the OX40 agonist ivuxolimab. The chain uses TRBV6-6 and TRBJ2-1, with D possibly matching TRBD1 (6 bases). The CDR3 region is CASRKGVSPYNEQFF. The CDR3 DNA reads TGTGCCAGCAGAAAGGGGGTGAGTCCCTACAATGAGCAGTTCTTC.